This T cell receptor beta chain is drawn from a study of shared clonotypes between healthy human individuals. V was shortened by 8 bases and J by 1 base, with 10 bases between the two germline ends. The germline V gene has CDR1 LNHNV and CDR2 YYDKDF (reference sequence). The CDR3 sequence is 13 residues long. Clones were read by immunoSEQ multiplex PCR, and TCRdb kept only the in-frame ones, dropping some. The sample includes approximately 2.1 million clones, approximately 93% of them seen just once. The V call is TRBV15, the J call TRBJ2-3; D gene uncertain. The TCR comes from a young man in good health. Some clones in this sample may be carry-over from other donors' samples. The sample taken for sequencing was naive CD4+ T cells from PBMCs. Indicated subset: CD45RA+ positively selected. The CDR3 coding sequence is TGTGCCACCTCGGTATCAGGCACAGATACGCAGTATTTT. It specifies CATSVSGTDTQYF. The whole variable domain, remainder taken from reference TRBV15 and TRBJ2-3, is DAMVIQNPRYQVTQFGKPVTLSCSQTLNHNVMYWYQQKSSQAPKLLFHYYDKDFNNEADTPDNFQSRRPNTSFCFLDIRSPGLGDTAMYLCATSVSGTDTQYFGPGTRLTVL.